The source of this TCR beta chain is a study of blood T cells in healthy people across ages (dated by TCRdb to between 2014 and 2016). The study in broad terms: In model experiments, template switching captured roughly one uniquely barcoded TCR beta cDNA molecule for every two T cells. To track age-related changes in TCR beta repertoire diversity, the study relied on deep sequencing normalized with unique cDNA molecular identifiers. Donors were grouped into four age groups: young (average roughly 17 years), middle-aged (39), aged (around 56) and long-lived (about 82). To avoid experimental bias, donors of different ages were randomly spread across the sequencing lanes. Using the same blood draw, the study looked at two additional independent replicas of 1 million unique cDNA reads for two donors, one aged 18 to 30 and the other aged 80 or older.

General conclusions and limits of the study: Compared with the aged group, the long-lived group had more naive CD4+ T cells, fewer expanded clones and increased TCR diversity, suggesting age selection. Total diversity estimates from one million sequenced T cells were considered lower bounds and underestimates. There was a strong correlation between observed TCR beta diversity and the percentage of naive T cells measured by flow cytometry. Observed TCR beta diversity per million T cells fell roughly linearly with age, and a significant reduction was already apparent by age approximately 41. Bulk unsorted PBMC profiling prevented conclusive comparison of naive and antigen-experienced compartments. Donor CMV infection status was unknown, potentially confounding age-related changes in expanded clonotypes.

Systemically healthy Caucasian individuals from Russia, 35 to 40 in total and aged roughly 6 to 100 years, were included as donors. Each donor gave about 9.8 milliliters of peripheral blood, drawn into EDTA-treated Vacutainer tubes. PBMCs were isolated by Ficoll-Paque density-gradient centrifugation, with at least 7 million obtained per sample. Total RNA, at least 6 micrograms per sample, was extracted from PBMCs with Trizol reagent. For every donor, an aliquot of PBMCs went through flow cytometry to measure the percentages of naive CD45RAhigh/CD27high T cells. The library was produced with 5' RACE. A second PCR of roughly 7 to 11 cycles was run with a J-beta primer mix and a sample-barcoded 5' primer. Each TCR beta cDNA molecule received a unique molecular identifier from a template-switch 5' adaptor carrying 12 random nucleotides. At least 3 million CDR3-containing paired-end reads were obtained from each sample. First-strand cDNA synthesis was performed from all RNA using the Mint cDNA synthesis kit, with priming by a TRBC-specific oligonucleotide. Following uracil-DNA glycosylase treatment, all cDNA underwent a first 18-cycle PCR with the universal primers M1SS and BC2_uni_R. As for the original processing: Each sample was normalized by randomly selecting 1 million high-quality reads, each carrying a distinct molecular identifier. Reads with shared molecular identifiers were discarded instead of being binned into consensus sequences. MiTCR, with a Q25 quality threshold and the strictest error-elimination algorithm, was used for CDR3 identification, clonotype clustering and error correction. A nonparametric unseen species model with Euler transformation was used to estimate lower-bound total TCR beta diversity. The public reads were run again by TCRdb, first through fastp at Q25 and then through MiXCR, and only productive beta chains were kept. Every distinct CDR3 protein forms one entry, paired with its most common genes and DNA. In this record, the V and J calls reflect TCRdb's handling and not the investigators' own analysis. For this sample there are some 1.8 million distinct CDR3 sequences; 35% to 50% appear just once. The ten largest clones take up more than 20% of the sample.

The CDR3 measures 18 amino acids from cysteine to phenylalanine. This entry keeps only the CDR3 DNA: 54 bases, framed from base 1. Trimming removed 1 base from V and 2 bases from J; the gene matches leave 10 bases unexplained. The germline V gene yields MGHRA for CDR1 and YSYEKL for CDR2. Concerning this clonotype itself: Its cognate antigen has yet to be identified. The record has no base qualities; no much larger clone is one base away.

This receptor chain uses TRBV4-1 and TRBJ2-3; TRBD2 fits 9 bases in the junction. The sample comprised blood. The sequence came from a human donor in good health. The DNA is as follows: TGCGCCAGCAGCCAAGTCGGGGCTAGCGGGGCGAACACAGATACGCAGTATTTT. This sequence encodes CASSQVGASGANTDTQYF.